A few counts support the clone carrying this TCR beta chain. In the original processing: From reference gene primer amplification, estimates of nucleated cell counts were derived. Some clones are missing from TCRdb's copy, which holds only in-frame ones; the method was immunoSEQ multiplex PCR. That table gives V, J and clone size, and the DNA gave D and trimming. This sample has over 100,000 clones, with just under 85% found just once. This record belongs to a study of blood T cell repertoires in COVID-19. For the study at large: The United States, Italy and Spain provided the acute and convalescent COVID-19 samples.

Sequenced: peripheral blood. The receptor was isolated from a man in his forties with active or convalescent COVID-19.

The CDR3: CASSIGAESLETQYF. DNA of the CDR3: TGTGCCAGTAGTATAGGGGCCGAATCCTTAGAGACCCAGTACTTC. The gene calls are TRBV19 and TRBJ2-5; D not certain. Germline values: CDR1 LNHDA, CDR2 SQIVND (reference sequence). This CDR3 is built from 15 residues. Trimming removed 1 base from V and 4 bases from J, with 13 bases in between.